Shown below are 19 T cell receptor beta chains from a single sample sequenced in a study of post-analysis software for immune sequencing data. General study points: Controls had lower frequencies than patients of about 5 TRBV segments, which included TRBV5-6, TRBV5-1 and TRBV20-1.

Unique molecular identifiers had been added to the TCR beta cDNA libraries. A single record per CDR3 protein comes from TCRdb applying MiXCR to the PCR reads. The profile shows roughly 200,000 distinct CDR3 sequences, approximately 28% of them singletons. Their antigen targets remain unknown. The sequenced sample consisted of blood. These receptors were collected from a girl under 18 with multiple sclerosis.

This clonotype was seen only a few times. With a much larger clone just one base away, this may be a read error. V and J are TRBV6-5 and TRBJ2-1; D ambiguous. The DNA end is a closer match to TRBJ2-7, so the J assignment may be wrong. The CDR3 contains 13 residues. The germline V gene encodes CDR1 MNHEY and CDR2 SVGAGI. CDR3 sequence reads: CASSYLSYNEQYF. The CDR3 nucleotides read TGTGCCAGCAGTTACCTCTCCTACAATGAGCAGTACTTC.

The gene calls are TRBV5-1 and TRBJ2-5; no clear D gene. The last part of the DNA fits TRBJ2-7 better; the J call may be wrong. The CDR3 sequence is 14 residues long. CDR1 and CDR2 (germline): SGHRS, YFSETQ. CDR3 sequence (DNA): TGCGCCAGCAGCTTGGGGGTAGGCGTTGTCGAGCAGTACTTC. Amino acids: CASSLGVGVVEQYF.

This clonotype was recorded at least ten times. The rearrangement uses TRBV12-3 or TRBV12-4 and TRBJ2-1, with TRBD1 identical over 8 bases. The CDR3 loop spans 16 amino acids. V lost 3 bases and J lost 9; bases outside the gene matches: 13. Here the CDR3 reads CASSFTAGRQGIEQFF. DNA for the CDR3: TGTGCCAGCAGTTTCACGGCCGGAAGACAGGGGATTGAGCAGTTCTTC.

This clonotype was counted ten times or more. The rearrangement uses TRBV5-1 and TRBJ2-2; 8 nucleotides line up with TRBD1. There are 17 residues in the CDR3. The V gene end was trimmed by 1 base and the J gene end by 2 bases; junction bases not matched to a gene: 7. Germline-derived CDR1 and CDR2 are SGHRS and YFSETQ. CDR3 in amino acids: CASSLRRGTGNTGELFF. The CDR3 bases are TGCGCCAGCAGCTTGAGGAGGGGGACAGGCAACACCGGGGAGCTGTTTTTT.

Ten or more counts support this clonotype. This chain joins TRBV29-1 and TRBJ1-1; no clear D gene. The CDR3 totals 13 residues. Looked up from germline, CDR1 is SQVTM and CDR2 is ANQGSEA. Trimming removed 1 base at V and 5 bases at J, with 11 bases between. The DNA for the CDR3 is TGCAGCGTTGAAGGGTCTCGAGGGACTGAAGCTTTCTTT. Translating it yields CSVEGSRGTEAFF. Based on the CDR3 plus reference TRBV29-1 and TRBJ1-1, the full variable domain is SAVISQKPSRDICQRGTSLTIQCQVDSQVTMMFWYRQQPGQSLTLIATANQGSEATYESGFVIDKFPISRPNLTFSTLTVSNMSPEDSSIYLCSVEGSRGTEAFFGQGTRLTVV.

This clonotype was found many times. Written as DNA, the CDR3 is TGCGCCAGCAGCCAAACGGGGACTAGCGGATACAATGAGCAGTTCTTC. Translating it yields CASSQTGTSGYNEQFF. This chain links TRBV4-1 with TRBJ2-1, with 11 positions matching TRBD2. The V gene's germline CDR1 is MGHRA and CDR2 YSYEKL. V was pared by 2 bases and J by 4 bases, with 4 bases of the junction left unmatched. The CDR3 totals 16 residues.

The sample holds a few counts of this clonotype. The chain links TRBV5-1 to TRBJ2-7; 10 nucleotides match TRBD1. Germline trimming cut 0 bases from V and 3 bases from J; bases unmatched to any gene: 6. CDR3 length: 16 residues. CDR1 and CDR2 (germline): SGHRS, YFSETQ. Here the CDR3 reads CASSLAGTGDLYEQYF. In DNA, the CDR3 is TGCGCCAGCAGCTTGGCCGGGACAGGGGATCTCTACGAGCAGTACTTC.

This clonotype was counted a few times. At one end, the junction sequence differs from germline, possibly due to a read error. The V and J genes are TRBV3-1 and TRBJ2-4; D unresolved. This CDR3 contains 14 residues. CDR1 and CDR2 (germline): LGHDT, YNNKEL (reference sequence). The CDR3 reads CASSQARGLAKPNF. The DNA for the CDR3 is TGTGCCAGCAGCCAAGCTCGTGGGCTGGCCAAACCCAACTTC.

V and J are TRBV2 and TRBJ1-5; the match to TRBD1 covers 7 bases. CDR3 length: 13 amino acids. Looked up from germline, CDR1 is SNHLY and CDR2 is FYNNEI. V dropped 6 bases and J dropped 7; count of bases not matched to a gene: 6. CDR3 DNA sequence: TGTGCCAGCAGCACAGGGGTATGGCAGCCCCAGCATTTT. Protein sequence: CASSTGVWQPQHF. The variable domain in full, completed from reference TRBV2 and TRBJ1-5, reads EPEVTQTPSHQVTQMGQEVILRCVPISNHLYFYWYRQILGQKVEFLVSFYNNEISEKSEIFDDQFSVERPDGSNFTLKIRSTKLEDSAMYFCASSTGVWQPQHFGDGTRLSIL.

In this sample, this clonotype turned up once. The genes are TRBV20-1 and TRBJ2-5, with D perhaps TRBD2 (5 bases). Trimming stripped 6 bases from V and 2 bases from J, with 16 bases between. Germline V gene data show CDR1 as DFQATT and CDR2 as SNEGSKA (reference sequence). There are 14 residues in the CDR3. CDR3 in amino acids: CSAAEEAYQETQYF. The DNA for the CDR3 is TGCAGTGCAGCAGAGGAGGCCTATCAAGAGACCCAGTACTTC.

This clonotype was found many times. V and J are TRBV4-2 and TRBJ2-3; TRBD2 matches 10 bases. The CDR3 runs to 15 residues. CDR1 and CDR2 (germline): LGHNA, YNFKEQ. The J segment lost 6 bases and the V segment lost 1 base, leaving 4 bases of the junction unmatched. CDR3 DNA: TGTGCCAGCAGCCAAGCATCGACTAGCGGGGATACGCAGTATTTT. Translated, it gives CASSQASTSGDTQYF.

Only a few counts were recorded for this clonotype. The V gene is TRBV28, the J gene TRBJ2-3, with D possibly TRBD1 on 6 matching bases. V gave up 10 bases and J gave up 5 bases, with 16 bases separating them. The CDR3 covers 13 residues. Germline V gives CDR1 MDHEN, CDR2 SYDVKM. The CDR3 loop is CATEGQLGDTQYF. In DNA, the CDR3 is TGTGCCACCGAAGGACAGCTAGGAGATACGCAGTATTTT.

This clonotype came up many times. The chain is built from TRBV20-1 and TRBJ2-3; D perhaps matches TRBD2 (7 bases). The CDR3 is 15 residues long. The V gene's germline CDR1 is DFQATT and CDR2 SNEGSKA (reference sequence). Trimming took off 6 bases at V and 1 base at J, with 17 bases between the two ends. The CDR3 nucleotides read TGCAGTGCCGGGGGGCAGTTCAGTGGCACAGATACGCAGTATTTT. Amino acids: CSAGGQFSGTDTQYF.

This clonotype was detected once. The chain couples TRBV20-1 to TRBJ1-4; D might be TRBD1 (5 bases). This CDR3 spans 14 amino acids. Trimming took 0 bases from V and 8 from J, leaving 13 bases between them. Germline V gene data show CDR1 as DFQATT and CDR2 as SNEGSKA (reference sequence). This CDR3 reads CSARDASRVEKLFF. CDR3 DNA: TGCAGTGCTAGAGACGCTTCCAGGGTGGAAAAACTGTTTTTT.

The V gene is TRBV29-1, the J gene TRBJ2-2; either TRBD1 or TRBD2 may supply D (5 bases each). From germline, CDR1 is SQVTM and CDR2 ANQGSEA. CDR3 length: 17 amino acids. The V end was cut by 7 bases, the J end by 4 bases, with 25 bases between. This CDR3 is CSAGLVVPGRFTGELFF. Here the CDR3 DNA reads TGCAGCGCCGGACTGGTCGTTCCGGGGCGGTTCACCGGGGAGCTGTTTTTT.

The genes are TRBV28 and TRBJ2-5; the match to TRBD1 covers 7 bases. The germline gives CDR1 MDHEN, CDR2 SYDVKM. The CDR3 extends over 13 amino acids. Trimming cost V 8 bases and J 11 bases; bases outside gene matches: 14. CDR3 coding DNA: TGTGCCAGCGCCTCGGGACAGAACAATGAGCAGTACTTC. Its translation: CASASGQNNEQYF.

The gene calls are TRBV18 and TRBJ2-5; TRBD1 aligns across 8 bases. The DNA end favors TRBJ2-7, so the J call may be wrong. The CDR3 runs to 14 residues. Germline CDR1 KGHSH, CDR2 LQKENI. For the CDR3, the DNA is TGTGCCAGCTCATCCGGGACAGGCCTCTACGAGCAGTACTTC. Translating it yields CASSSGTGLYEQYF.

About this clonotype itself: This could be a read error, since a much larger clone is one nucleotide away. Written as DNA, the CDR3 is TGTGCCAGCAGCGCCGGGGCCTACAATGAGCAGTACTTC. Residues: CASSAGAYNEQYF. This chain joins TRBV7-2 and TRBJ2-1, with D perhaps assigned TRBD1 or TRBD2 (5 bases each). The DNA end favors TRBJ2-7, so the J call may be wrong. There are 13 residues in the CDR3. Per the germline V gene, CDR1 is SGHTA and CDR2 is FQGNSA.

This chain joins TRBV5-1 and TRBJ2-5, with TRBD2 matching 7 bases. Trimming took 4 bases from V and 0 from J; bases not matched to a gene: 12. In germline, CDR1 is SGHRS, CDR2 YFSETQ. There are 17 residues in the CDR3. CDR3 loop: CASSPRQRGSNQETQYF. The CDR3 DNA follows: TGCGCCAGCAGCCCGAGGCAGCGGGGAAGTAACCAAGAGACCCAGTACTTC. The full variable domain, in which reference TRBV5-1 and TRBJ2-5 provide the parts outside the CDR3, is KAGVTQTPRYLIKTRGQQVTLSCSPISGHRSVSWYQQTPGQGLQFLFEYFSETQRNKGNFPGRFSGRQFSNSRSEMNVSTLELGDSALYLCASSPRQRGSNQETQYFGPGTRLLVL.